This T cell receptor (beta chain) was found in a study of technical replicates of blood from a few donors. V was clipped by 7 bases and J by 6 bases; unmatched bases: 11. Germline loops: CDR1 SNHLY, CDR2 FYNNEI. The CDR3 extends over 14 amino acids. Only in-frame clones appear in the TCRdb table, and some are missing; sequencing was by immunoSEQ multiplex PCR. In the table there are tens of thousands of clones, just over 90% of which are singletons. The TCR originated in a human donor in good health. Sequenced material: T cells isolated from PBMCs. The chain combines TRBV2 with TRBJ2-7; 8 nucleotides agree with TRBD1. The CDR3 DNA is TGTGCCAGCAATCTTGACAGGGGAGTGATCGAGCAGTACTTC. This translates into CASNLDRGVIEQYF. Variable domain in full (rest from reference TRBV2 and TRBJ2-7): EPEVTQTPSHQVTQMGQEVILRCVPISNHLYFYWYRQILGQKVEFLVSFYNNEISEKSEIFDDQFSVERPDGSNFTLKIRSTKLEDSAMYFCASNLDRGVIEQYFGPGTRLTVT.